This T cell receptor (beta chain) was captured in a study of blood T cell repertoires in COVID-19 (dated by TCRdb to between 2020 and 2021). Study-level background: Samples from collaborators originated in the United States, Italy and Spain and spanned both the acute and convalescent phases of COVID-19. The samples were drawn from the first 160 participants of the ongoing ImmuneRACE study and from some 1,300 subjects provided by 6 global collaborators. The repertoires were made available in a free public database intended to serve as a resource for research on the immune response to SARS-CoV-2. Subjects who had been exposed to COVID-19, were actively infected with it, or had recovered from it provided the deeply sampled blood TCRbeta repertoires that made up the dataset. The material from the prospective study consisted of cDNA or gDNA derived from T cells, B-cell-depleted T cells, or PBMCs. The sample metadata nearly always contained a de-identified subject ID, COVID-19 status, age in years and sex. Where HLA class I and class II types were available, the types were taken from metadata supplied by the sample provider, not from assay-based typing. Paper-wide results and their limitations: The quantity of clinical and demographic metadata differed by source and by participant and was supplied without curation.

In the prospective study, participants were about 18 to 100 years old, resided in approximately 25 geographic areas of the United States, and were enrolled through a virtual design. In the prospective study, participants were assigned to cohorts based on the clinical history participants reported in a screening survey and a study questionnaire. In the prospective study, whole blood, serum and a nasopharyngeal or oropharyngeal swab were collected from each participant by mobile phlebotomists. Prospective study participants could optionally give additional blood draws and questionnaires over a roughly two-month period. Blood samples from the prospective study were shipped frozen or at room temperature prior to DNA extraction. TCRbeta CDR3 regions were amplified from genomic DNA by means of the immunoSEQ Assay, a bias-controlled multiplex PCR. The original methods were these. The number of nucleated cells in each sample was estimated by amplification of reference gene primers within the assay. Sequence reads were collapsed and filtered to measure the absolute abundance of every unique TCRbeta CDR3 rearrangement. For each sample, productive Simpson clonality was calculated as the square root of Simpson's diversity index across productive rearrangements. The table was pulled from immuneACCESS by TCRdb, which kept in-frame rearrangements only. Such tables lose some clones; where checked, under half of the loss comes from unresolved V genes, and the rest has no known cause. The DNA gave D and trimming, while V, J and clone size come from that table. This sample gives about 200,000 clones in total; 86% of them show up just once. The top ten clonotypes cover 3.5% to 4% of the sample.

The germline V and J ends show losses of 11 bases and 0 bases respectively, and no gene match explains 6 bases of the junction. The CDR3 starts with the cysteine, ends with the phenylalanine, and has 15 residues. Left in the record is the CDR3 DNA by itself, 45 bases read in frame from the first base. From the germline V gene, CDR1 is MDHEN and CDR2 is SYDVKM. About this clone: The antigen it binds to is not known. The sample holds no much larger clone one base away, and base qualities are not on file.

The source is a woman aged 40 to 55 with acute COVID-19. Rearrangement joined TRBV28 to TRBJ2-6; 8 junctional bases match TRBD2. Sequencing was performed on PBMCs or T cells enriched from blood (not recorded which). CDR3 protein: CAVLAGFSGANVLTF. In nucleotide form, the sequence is TGTGCCGTCCTAGCGGGTTTCTCTGGGGCCAACGTCCTGACTTTC.